This paragraph covers one TCR beta chain sequence. The antigen is not known. This entry is derived from a study of T cell responses to AZD1222 COVID-19 vaccine. Assay used: immunoSEQ multiplex PCR; TCRdb lists only in-frame clones, some missing. The sample carries fewer than 85,000 clones, approximately 90% recorded once. The CDR3 is 12 residues long. Findings of the study overall: Baseline seropositivity characterized only six AZD1222 recipients.

This receptor was obtained from an adult who received the MenACWY meningococcal vaccine as a control. The chain recombines TRBV21-1 with TRBJ1-5. TRBV21-1 is described as a pseudogene. The sequences come from peripheral blood, collected 28 days after the second dose of the MenACWY control vaccine. The CDR3 DNA is TGTGCCAGCCTGGGGGGGAATCAGCCCCAGCATTTT. Translating it yields CASLGGNQPQHF.